A single sample gave rise to the 24 T cell receptor beta chains below, sequenced in a study of blood T cell repertoires in COVID-19. Sequencing was performed with immunoSEQ multiplex PCR; in TCRdb, only in-frame clones are kept and a portion is missing. Here the sample spans roughly 160,000 clones, approximately 90% being singletons. Source material: peripheral blood. The origin of the receptors is a man between 18 and 29 years old with COVID-19, enrolled during active disease.

The chain carries TRBV11-3 and TRBJ1-3, with 10 bases lining up with TRBD1. V trimming: 5 bases; J trimming: 2 bases; junction bases outside the gene matches: 3. CDR1 and CDR2 (germline): SGHNT, YENEEA. The CDR3 runs 15 residues. CDR3 nucleotides: TGTGCCAGCAGCCAAGGGACAGGGGCTGGAAACACCATATATTTT. Translating it yields CASSQGTGAGNTIYF. Combining the CDR3 with reference TRBV11-3 and TRBJ1-3 gives the whole variable domain EAGVVQSPRYKIIEKKQPVAFWCNPISGHNTLYWYLQNLGQGPELLIRYENEEAVDDSQLPKDRFSAERLKGVDSTLKIQPAELGDSAVYLCASSQGTGAGNTIYFGEGSWLTVV.

The chain is built from TRBV28 and TRBJ2-7; the match to TRBD1 covers 8 bases. After removal of 1 base from V and 5 bases from J, the junction contained 4 bases not matched to a gene. The CDR3 spans 14 residues. CDR1 MDHEN and CDR2 SYDVKM come from the germline V gene. CDR3 DNA sequence: TGTGCCAGCAGTTTATTTGACAGGGGCCACGAGCAGTACTTC. Amino acids: CASSLFDRGHEQYF.

The J gene is TRBJ1-6, the V gene TRBV2; possibly TRBD1 for D (5 bases). V was shortened by 0 bases and J by 7 bases, with 13 bases between the two germline ends. This CDR3 is 16 amino acids long. The V gene's germline CDR1 is SNHLY and CDR2 FYNNEI. In DNA form, the CDR3 reads TGTGCCAGCAGTGAAGCGCGGGGGGTAGGGAATTCACCCCTCCACTTT. Its protein product is CASSEARGVGNSPLHF. The full variable domain, its missing parts supplied by reference TRBV2 and TRBJ1-6, is EPEVTQTPSHQVTQMGQEVILRCVPISNHLYFYWYRQILGQKVEFLVSFYNNEISEKSEIFDDQFSVERPDGSNFTLKIRSTKLEDSAMYFCASSEARGVGNSPLHFGNGTRLTVT.

This rearrangement joins TRBV15 to TRBJ1-1; 11 bases are shared with TRBD1. The CDR3 runs 15 residues. V lost 6 bases to trimming and J lost 5 bases; unmatched junction nucleotides: 8. Germline V CDR1 and CDR2: LNHNV, YYDKDF (reference sequence). This CDR3 reads CATSIPGQGGTEAFF. In DNA form, the CDR3 reads TGTGCCACCAGTATTCCGGGACAGGGGGGAACTGAAGCTTTCTTT.

V and J are TRBV9 and TRBJ1-2, with 7 bases lining up with TRBD1. The CDR3 is made up of 15 amino acids. CDR1 and CDR2 from the germline V gene are SGDLS and YYNGEE. V shed 0 bases, J shed 11 bases, and the junction held 13 bases outside the gene matches. The CDR3 region is CASSVAGGTVSRYTF. The CDR3 region has the DNA TGTGCCAGCAGCGTAGCTGGTGGGACAGTATCTCGTTACACCTTC. Full variable domain (remainder filled in from reference TRBV9 and TRBJ1-2): DSGVTQTPKHLITATGQRVTLRCSPRSGDLSVYWYQQSLDQGLQFLIQYYNGEERAKGNILERFSAQQFPDLHSELNLSSLELGDSALYFCASSVAGGTVSRYTFGSGTRLTVV.

The chain employs TRBV10-3 and TRBJ1-2, with TRBD1 identical over 8 bases. J gave up 9 bases and V 3 bases, and 12 bases lay outside the gene matches. Germline CDR1 ENHRY, CDR2 SYGVKD. This CDR3 spans 15 amino acids. Here the CDR3 reads CAISDIGQGGQSYTF. In DNA, the CDR3 is TGTGCCATCAGTGATATCGGACAGGGAGGTCAAAGCTACACCTTC.

This clone turned up a few times. The genes are TRBV12-3 or TRBV12-4 and TRBJ2-2, with D tentatively TRBD1 (6 bases). Trimming took 1 base from V and 6 from J, leaving 6 bases between them. This CDR3 has 13 residues. CDR3 residues: CASSLEGAGELFF. Here the CDR3 DNA reads TGTGCCAGCAGTTTAGAGGGGGCCGGGGAGCTGTTTTTT.

Here the CDR3 DNA reads TGTGCCAGCAGCTACCGACAGGGATTATACAATGAGCAGTTCTTC. It yields the protein CASSYRQGLYNEQFF. The chain carries TRBV7-2 and TRBJ2-1, with 7 bases fitting TRBD1. CDR3 length: 15 amino acids. After removal of 4 bases from V and 4 bases from J, the junction contained 7 bases not matched to a gene. Germline V gene data show CDR1 as SGHTA and CDR2 as FQGNSA.

The V and J genes are TRBV15 and TRBJ1-5, with D possibly matching TRBD1 (5 bases). The germline gives CDR1 LNHNV, CDR2 YYDKDF (reference sequence). This CDR3 spans 14 amino acids. V lost 1 base, J lost 5 bases, and 9 bases lay in between. The CDR3 DNA follows: TGTGCCACCAGCAGAGCGGGGGGGGATCAGCCCCAGCATTTT. This translates into CATSRAGGDQPQHF.

The chain combines TRBV13 with TRBJ2-7; perhaps TRBD1 as D (5 bases). V lost 2 bases and J lost 2, with 10 bases in between. The germline V gene encodes CDR1 PRHDT and CDR2 FYEKMQ (reference sequence). This CDR3 contains 14 residues. The CDR3 loop reads CASSLWGATYEQYF. CDR3 in DNA: TGTGCCAGCAGCTTATGGGGCGCAACCTACGAGCAGTACTTC.

The rearrangement uses TRBV6-2 or TRBV6-3 and TRBJ2-6; D is possibly TRBD1 (6 bases). The CDR3 runs to 18 residues. The V and J ends lost 5 bases and 4 bases respectively, with 21 bases between them. The V gene's germline CDR1 is MNHEY and CDR2 SVGEGT. CDR3 bases: TGTGCCAGCAGTCTACAGGGTGCCCTTTATGCAGGGGCCAACGTCCTGACTTTC. Translation: CASSLQGALYAGANVLTF.

The chain has TRBV6-4 and TRBJ2-7; maybe TRBD1 (6 bases). Germline CDR1 is MRHNA and CDR2 is SNTAGT. The CDR3 length is 17 residues. With 5 bases removed from V and 6 bases from J, the gap between germline ends came to 26 bases. CDR3 sequence reads: CASSPSPTTGDPFEQYF. The CDR3 DNA reads as TGTGCCAGCAGTCCAAGCCCGACGACAGGCGATCCCTTCGAGCAGTACTTC.

The chain uses TRBV7-3 and TRBJ2-3; 8 bases fit TRBD2. The V gene end was trimmed by 4 bases and the J gene end by 1 base; junction bases not matched to a gene: 4. Germline V gene lookup returns CDR1 SGHTA and CDR2 FQGTGA. CDR3 length: 15 amino acids. CDR3 DNA sequence: TGTGCCAGCAGCTCGTTAGCGGGGCGCACAGATACGCAGTATTTT. It codes for CASSSLAGRTDTQYF.

Note on this clone: A read error may account for a junction end that differs from germline. This chain uses TRBV7-7 with TRBJ2-1; 8 bases map to TRBD2. CDR1 and CDR2 (germline): SSHAT, FNYEAQ (reference sequence). This CDR3 has 14 residues. CDR3: CASSLQRERGEQFF. CDR3 DNA sequence: TGTGCTAGCAGCTTACAGCGGGAGCGGGGTGAGCAGTTCTTC.

This chain joins TRBV5-6 and TRBJ2-7; D may be TRBD1 (6 bases). The germline gives CDR1 SGHDT, CDR2 YYEEEE. This CDR3 contains 14 residues. Trimming cost V 0 bases and J 3 bases, with 10 bases left between them. CDR3 in DNA: TGTGCCAGCAGCTTGGGCTACAGGGTCTACGAGCAGTACTTC. Translating it yields CASSLGYRVYEQYF.

The chain employs TRBV10-2 and TRBJ2-7; the D gene is possibly TRBD2 (5 bases). Trimming pared 11 bases from V and 3 bases from J, leaving 14 bases between. In germline, CDR1 is WSHSY, CDR2 SAAADI. CDR3 length: 12 residues. CDR3 protein: CASTGDFYEQYF. CDR3 nucleotide sequence: TGCGCCTCAACCGGGGATTTCTACGAGCAGTACTTC.

The chain combines TRBV5-4 with TRBJ2-7, with 9 bases identical to TRBD1. Trimming cost V 0 bases and J 3 bases; bases outside gene matches: 7. The CDR3 runs 16 residues. The germline gives CDR1 SGHNT, CDR2 YYREEE (reference sequence). DNA of the CDR3: TGTGCCAGCAGCTTGGCTGGTGGACAGGGGAACTACGAGCAGTACTTC. It specifies CASSLAGGQGNYEQYF.

The rearrangement links TRBV5-1 to TRBJ2-3; tentatively, D is TRBD1 (8 bases). CDR3 size: 16 residues. V lost 4 bases and J 2 bases, leaving 17 bases between the germline ends. Per germline, CDR1 SGHRS and CDR2 YFSETQ. DNA for the CDR3: TGCGCCAGCAGCAAAAACAGGGGGAGGGACACAGATACGCAGTATTTT. Protein: CASSKNRGRDTDTQYF.

The rearrangement links TRBV23-1 to TRBJ2-2; possible D gene TRBD1, 5 bases. Being an ORF, TRBV23-1 has a function that is uncertain. V lost 0 bases and J lost 3, with 8 bases in between. CDR3 length equals 15 residues. This CDR3 is CASSQSKGDTGELFF. The CDR3 DNA is TGCGCCAGCAGTCAATCCAAAGGGGACACCGGGGAGCTGTTTTTT.

The rearrangement joins TRBV7-6 to TRBJ2-6, with 7 bases identical to TRBD2. CDR3 length: 18 residues. V lost 5 bases, J lost 0 bases, and 10 bases stayed unmatched. CDR1 and CDR2 from the germline V gene are SGHVS and FNYEAQ. The CDR3 sequence is CASSTQRESFSGANVLTF. Here the CDR3 DNA reads TGTGCCAGCAGCACCCAGCGGGAATCTTTCTCTGGGGCCAACGTCCTGACTTTC.

This clone appeared a single time. The chain combines TRBV4-3 with TRBJ2-1, with D perhaps TRBD1 (5 bases). The CDR3 totals 15 residues. Germline V gene lookup returns CDR1 LGHNA and CDR2 YSLEER. The ends were cut back, 1 base at V and 2 bases at J, with 9 bases in the middle. The CDR3 sequence is CASSQGKQAYNEQFF. Here the CDR3 DNA reads TGCGCCAGCAGCCAAGGTAAACAGGCCTACAATGAGCAGTTCTTC.

The chain carries TRBV3-1 (or the pseudogene TRBV3-2) and TRBJ1-2; TRBD1 matches 9 bases. The CDR3 totals 13 residues. The junction had 2 bases not matched to a gene; V was cut back by 1 base and J by 8 bases. Germline V gene lookup returns CDR1 LGHDT and CDR2 YNNKEL (reference sequence). CDR3 in DNA: TGTGCCAGCAGCCAAGCGGACAGGGGAGGCTACACCTTC. Translation gives CASSQADRGGYTF.

Only one count was recorded for this clone. The gene calls are TRBV29-1 and TRBJ2-7, with D perhaps TRBD1 (6 bases). The germline CDR1 and CDR2 sequences are SQVTM and ANQGSEA. The CDR3 loop spans 12 amino acids. Trimming took off 4 bases at V and 2 bases at J, with 9 bases between the two ends. In DNA form, the CDR3 reads TGCAGCGTTGTACAGGGTACCTACGAGCAGTACTTC. Protein sequence: CSVVQGTYEQYF.

The chain couples TRBV12-5 to TRBJ2-1; D remains unclear. Trimming removed 3 bases from V and 7 bases from J, with 4 bases in between. CDR1 and CDR2 (germline): LGHNT, FRNRAP. This CDR3 comprises 11 residues. The CDR3 nucleotides read TGTGCTAGTGGTTTTGCGAATGAGCAGTTCTTC. This gives the protein CASGFANEQFF.